This T cell receptor (beta chain) was retrieved from a study of cytomegalovirus exposure and HLA in healthy donors. Study context: Caucasian-associated ancestry cluster membership applied to about four fifths of around 400 genotyped donors. Study-wide results and caveats: Later analysis identified several of the most significant clusters that appeared linked to common viral pathogens. Altogether, 164 TCR beta chains were recorded as cytomegalovirus-associated. TRBV6-2, TRBV6-3 and some other V segments were unresolvable in 87-base-pair reads.

In the case of this clone: Its target is not known.

Primers: 60 Vbeta forward and 13 Jbeta reverse. Sequenced by immunoSEQ multiplex PCR; TCRdb stores in-frame clones only, minus some. The repertoire consists of roughly 150,000 clones, with around 83% occurring once and the leading ten covering less than 5%. There are 17 residues in the CDR3. Germline lookup yields CDR1 MDHEN and CDR2 SYDVKM. The junction had 7 bases not matched to a gene; V was cut back by 0 bases and J by 3 bases. The sequencing input was PBMCs. The source is a man aged 45-65 years in good health and CMV-seropositive. V usage is TRBV28 and J usage is TRBJ2-4; 8 bases agree with TRBD2. The DNA for the CDR3 is TGTGCCAGCAGTTTATGGGGAGCGGGAGTTGACAAAAACATTCAGTACTTC. Residues: CASSLWGAGVDKNIQYF.